This T cell receptor beta chain was obtained from a study of T cells in Graves' hyperthyroidism and ophthalmopathy. The patients, who ranged from 18 to 65 in age, presented with newly diagnosed hyperthyroidism lasting under 2 months. In making diagnoses, clinical symptoms, serum thyroxine and TRAb, thyroid ultrasound and orbital computed tomography were all used. TCR beta CDR3 region amplification was performed from RNA transcripts. TCR CDR3 regions were first amplified by RT-PCR with HTBI primers. MiXCR, run by TCRdb on the multiplex PCR reads, gives a single entry per CDR3 protein. In the table there are 450,000 to 700,000 distinct CDR3 sequences, around 45% of which are singletons. Study observations and caveats: Most thyroid clonotypes that were expanded above 0.001 also turned up in blood.

The CDR3 has 13 residues. Germline V gene data show CDR1 as SEHNR and CDR2 as FQNEAQ (reference sequence). Remarks on this clonotype: Its antigen remains unknown.

The TCR sequence derives from a woman aged 18-29 years with Graves' hyperthyroidism. The sample taken for sequencing was peripheral blood or thyroid tissue (not recorded which). V is TRBV7-9 and J is TRBJ2-7; TRBD2 is a possible D gene (7 bases). The CDR3 nucleotides read TGTGCTAGAATCGGGGGGCGCGCCTACGAGCAGTACTTC. Amino acid sequence: CARIGGRAYEQYF. The variable domain in full, completed from reference TRBV7-9 and TRBJ2-7, reads DTGVSQNPRHKITKRGQNVTFRCDPISEHNRLYWYRQTLGQGPEFLTYFQNEAQLEKSRLLSDRFSAERPKGSFSTLEIQRTEQGDSAMYLCARIGGRAYEQYFGPGTRLTVT.